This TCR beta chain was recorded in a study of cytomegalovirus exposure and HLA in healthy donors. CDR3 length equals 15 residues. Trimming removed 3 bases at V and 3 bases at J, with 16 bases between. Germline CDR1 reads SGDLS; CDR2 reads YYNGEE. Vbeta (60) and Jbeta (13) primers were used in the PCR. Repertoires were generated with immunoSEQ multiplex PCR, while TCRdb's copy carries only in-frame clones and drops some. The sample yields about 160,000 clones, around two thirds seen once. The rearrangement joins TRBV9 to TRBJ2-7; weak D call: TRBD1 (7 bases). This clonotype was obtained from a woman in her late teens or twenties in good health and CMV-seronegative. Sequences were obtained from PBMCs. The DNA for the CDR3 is TGTGCCAGCAGCGGGGGTGGAGGGGGCGGCTACGAGCAGTACTTC. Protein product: CASSGGGGGGYEQYF.